The text below deals with one TCR beta chain. Its specificity is unknown. These data belong to a study of T cell responses to AZD1222 COVID-19 vaccine. Findings and caveats of the study: Seropositive at baseline were only 5 or 6 AZD1222 recipients. Repertoire sampling happened only post peak T cell response.

Trimming stripped 3 bases from V and 7 bases from J, with 10 bases between. CDR3 length equals 12 residues. Sequencing was performed with immunoSEQ multiplex PCR; in TCRdb, only in-frame clones are kept and a portion is missing. The repertoire includes 72,000 or so clones, approximately 81% of them detected once, and roughly 20% sits in the top ten. The genes are TRBV12-3 or TRBV12-4 and TRBJ2-7; no firm D call. Sample: peripheral blood, taken on day 0 of AZD1222 vaccination. The source is an adult in good health. The CDR3 is CASSFGPGEQYF. DNA of the CDR3: TGTGCCAGCAGTTTTGGACCTGGGGAGCAGTACTTC.